This T cell receptor (beta chain) was recovered during a study of cytomegalovirus exposure and HLA in healthy donors. Study-wide findings and caveats: It was reportedly the case that the classifier diagnosed cytomegalovirus status with high specificity and sensitivity. A later analysis found first-cohort TCR clusters tended to co-occur in the approximately 110 validation repertoires. In vitro checks showed that three CMV-associated chains really do target CMV antigens.

TCRdb keeps only in-frame clones here, not all; method: immunoSEQ multiplex PCR. Of over 200,000 clones in the sample, less than 95% were seen once. A word on this clone: What it binds is unknown.

The sample taken for sequencing was PBMCs. The receptor's source is a woman under 40 in good health and CMV-seronegative.

This CDR3 is CASSDIVGNTGELFF. Here the CDR3 DNA reads TGTGCCAGCAGTGATATTGTGGGGAACACCGGGGAGCTGTTTTTT. The chain has TRBV6-1 and TRBJ2-2; D gene uncertain. The germline V and J ends were trimmed by 3 bases and 1 base, with 9 bases remaining between them. Looked up from germline, CDR1 is MNHNS and CDR2 is SASEGT. This CDR3 contains 15 residues.